Each of the 3 T cell receptor beta chains below was sequenced from the same sample in a study of response to subunit inactivated influenza vaccine. TCRdb reprocessed the RT-PCR reads via MiXCR and lists one record per CDR3 protein. The repertoire holds roughly 630,000 distinct CDR3 sequences, about 14% seen once, with 7.5% to 8% in the top ten. The specimen was PBMCs from blood, collected 14 to 15 days before vaccination. The receptors come from a man aged 50 to 59 who received an inactivated influenza vaccine.

CDR3 amino acids: CASSVAPQGVYEQYF. CDR3 DNA sequence: TGTGCCAGCAGCGTAGCCCCGCAGGGGGTTTACGAGCAGTACTTC. The rearrangement links TRBV9 to TRBJ2-7; 7 positions agree with TRBD1. CDR3 length: 15 residues. V dropped 0 bases and J dropped 4; count of bases not matched to a gene: 7. Germline-derived CDR1 and CDR2 are SGDLS and YYNGEE.

This clonotype was seen more than once but under ten times. The chain has TRBV30 and TRBJ2-1; no reliable D call. Trimming pared 1 base from V and 0 bases from J, leaving 7 bases between. The germline CDR1 and CDR2 sequences are GTSNPN and SVGIG (reference sequence). CDR3 length: 14 amino acids. This chain's CDR3 is CAWSDGSSYNEQFF. The CDR3 DNA reads TGTGCCTGGAGTGACGGAAGCTCCTACAATGAGCAGTTCTTC.

This clonotype has a handful of counts. This chain links TRBV5-1 with TRBJ2-2, with D unresolved. The V gene's germline CDR1 is SGHRS and CDR2 YFSETQ. The CDR3 is made up of 14 amino acids. V was clipped by 4 bases and J by 2 bases, with 9 bases between them. As DNA, the CDR3 is TGCGCCAGCAGCCCCAGTCTAAACACCGGGGAGCTGTTTTTT. Its protein is CASSPSLNTGELFF.